This entry lists 23 T cell receptor beta chains sequenced from one sample in a study of early T cells in non-severe SARS-CoV-2 infection (dated by TCRdb to about 2021). Receptor libraries were prepared by 5' RACE. This sample was sequenced with a NextSeq 500. TCRdb redid the processing of the public reads, applying fastp at Q25 and MiXCR, and retained in-frame beta chains. Every entry covers one CDR3 protein and lists the most common genes and DNA from its rows. Recorded for this sample are roughly 70,000 distinct CDR3 sequences; approximately 13% of them occurred a single time. The top ten clonotypes cover about 8.3% of the sample. The sequencing sample was made of whole blood. The receptors stem from an adult who was a healthcare worker with PCR-confirmed SARS-CoV-2 infection or an uninfected control (not recorded which).

This clonotype was recorded at least ten times. The chain employs TRBV12-3 or TRBV12-4 and TRBJ1-4; D is perhaps TRBD1 (5 bases). The CDR3 consists of 18 residues. With 6 bases removed from V and 3 bases from J, the gap between germline ends came to 23 bases. The CDR3 DNA reads as TGTGCCAGCAGCATGTATTTGGGGGGGGATAGGGCTAATGAAAAACTGTTTTTT. Translated, it gives CASSMYLGGDRANEKLFF.

The chain links TRBV6-5 to TRBJ2-1, with 9 bases fitting TRBD2. J was trimmed by 8 bases and V by 2 bases; bases with no gene match: 4. The CDR3 contains 14 residues. The V gene's germline CDR1 is MNHEY and CDR2 SVGAGI. CDR3 sequence (DNA): TGTGCCAGCAGTTACAGCGGGAGGAGGTATGAGCAGTTCTTC. It specifies CASSYSGRRYEQFF.

This clonotype was seen only a few times. The chain employs TRBV7-6 and TRBJ2-2; tentative D call: TRBD1 (6 bases). V lost 2 bases to trimming and J lost 3 bases, with 22 bases between them. In germline, CDR1 is SGHVS, CDR2 FNYEAQ. The CDR3 length is 19 residues. The CDR3 region has the DNA TGTGCCAGCAGCTTAAGGCCCGTAGACAGGCCGTATGACACCGGGGAGCTGTTTTTT. Protein product: CASSLRPVDRPYDTGELFF.

This clonotype occurred a few times. The chain employs TRBV7-9 and TRBJ2-2, with unresolved D. V lost 5 bases to trimming and J lost 5 bases, with 12 bases between them. Germline V gene lookup returns CDR1 SEHNR and CDR2 FQNEAQ (reference sequence). CDR3 length: 14 residues. The CDR3 is CASSRTSLTGELFF. In DNA form, the CDR3 reads TGTGCCAGCAGCAGGACGTCACTTACCGGGGAGCTGTTTTTT.

This clonotype was found a few times. The gene calls are TRBV4-2 and TRBJ2-1, with 12 bases that match TRBD2. This CDR3 is 19 amino acids long. V was clipped by 4 bases and J by 9 bases; unmatched bases: 19. Germline CDR1 and CDR2: LGHNA and YNFKEQ. The CDR3 sequence: CASSLRVASGRALGGEQFF. CDR3 bases: TGTGCCAGCAGCCTAAGAGTGGCTAGCGGGAGGGCCCTCGGGGGTGAGCAGTTCTTC.

The chain uses TRBV4-1 and TRBJ2-7; TRBD1 is a possible D gene (5 bases). V lost 3 bases, J lost 3 bases, and 12 bases lay in between. The CDR3 consists of 14 residues. Looked up from germline, CDR1 is MGHRA and CDR2 is YSYEKL. This CDR3 reads CASSQEQGDYEQYF. For the CDR3, the DNA is TGCGCCAGCAGCCAGGAGCAGGGCGACTACGAGCAGTACTTC.

The chain is built from TRBV20-1 and TRBJ2-3, with 8 nucleotides matching TRBD2. CDR3 size: 13 residues. Germline loops: CDR1 DFQATT, CDR2 SNEGSKA (reference sequence). V gave up 3 bases and J gave up 2 bases; unmatched junction bases: 1. For the CDR3, the DNA is TGCAGTGCTAGCGGGAGGGCCACAGATACGCAGTATTTT. It translates to CSASGRATDTQYF.

Regarding this clonotype: A much larger clone sits a single nucleotide away, making a read error possible. The CDR3 does not end in the conserved phenylalanine or tryptophan, so this is likely a read error. The rearrangement links TRBV6-2 or TRBV6-3 to TRBJ2-1; 7 nucleotides line up with TRBD2. The germline CDR1 and CDR2 sequences are MNHEY and SVGEGT. J was trimmed by 0 bases and V by 7 bases; bases with no gene match: 6. This CDR3 comprises 15 residues. The CDR3 sequence: CASTSSGLSYNEQFL. The CDR3 DNA reads TGTGCCAGCACCTCTAGCGGCCTCTCCTACAATGAGCAGTTCTTA.

V is TRBV6-9 and J is TRBJ1-5, with a possible D match to TRBD1 (6 bases). V was trimmed by 6 bases and J by 5 bases, leaving 17 bases between them. The germline CDR1 and CDR2 sequences are MNHGY and SVAAGI. The CDR3 is 15 amino acids. CDR3 coding DNA: TGTGCCAGCAGACCTACAGGGAAGGGGGATCAGCCCCAGCATTTT. Translating gives CASRPTGKGDQPQHF.

A few counts support this clonotype. The rearrangement uses TRBV20-1 and TRBJ1-6; TRBD1 agrees at 11 bases. In germline, CDR1 is DFQATT, CDR2 SNEGSKA (reference sequence). J gave up 5 bases and V 5 bases, and 5 bases lay outside the gene matches. CDR3 length equals 15 residues. The CDR3 loop is CSAGGQGANNSPLHF. The CDR3 DNA follows: TGCAGTGCTGGAGGACAGGGGGCAAATAATTCACCCCTCCACTTT.

This clonotype was observed many times. The gene calls are TRBV4-3 and TRBJ1-6; TRBD1 is a possible D gene (5 bases). The CDR3 is 13 amino acids. Trimming cost V 4 bases and J 7 bases, with 8 bases left between them. Germline assignment: CDR1 LGHNA and CDR2 YSLEER. The CDR3 loop reads CASSRGQNSPLHF. The CDR3 DNA follows: TGCGCCAGCAGCCGGGGCCAAAATTCACCCCTCCACTTT.

This clonotype was seen a few times. The chain employs TRBV20-1 and TRBJ1-1; weak D call: TRBD1 (5 bases). Between the trimmed V and J ends, which lost 5 bases and 1 base, there was a span of 8 bases. This CDR3 has 12 residues. The germline gives CDR1 DFQATT, CDR2 SNEGSKA (reference sequence). This CDR3 reads CSAAGGNTEAFF. CDR3 nucleotide sequence: TGCAGTGCTGCGGGGGGGAACACTGAAGCTTTCTTT.

Only a few counts were recorded for this clonotype. The chain's CDR3 is CASSQGSGTEAFF. In DNA, the CDR3 is TGTGCCAGCAGCCAAGGGTCAGGGACTGAAGCTTTCTTT. This rearrangement joins TRBV16 to TRBJ1-1; D is perhaps TRBD1 (5 bases). Deletions cut 2 bases from V and 5 bases from J, with 9 bases between. The CDR3 has 13 amino acids. Germline lookup yields CDR1 KGHSY and CDR2 FQNENV.

The chain employs TRBV6-6 and TRBJ1-5; D gene ambiguous. Germline CDR1 MNHNY, CDR2 SVGAGI (reference sequence). CDR3 length: 15 residues. Trimming shortened V by 5 bases and J by 9 bases, and 20 bases separated the two germline ends. The CDR3 spells CASSTQAPAGGPQHF. In DNA, the CDR3 is TGTGCCAGCAGTACGCAGGCACCGGCTGGCGGGCCCCAGCATTTT.

As DNA, the CDR3 is TGTGCCAGCAGTTCCGCCCTTAACACCATATATTTT. Its protein is CASSSALNTIYF. The V gene is TRBV28, the J gene TRBJ1-3, with no clear D. V gave up 4 bases and J gave up 7 bases, with 8 bases separating them. This CDR3 has 12 residues. Germline V gene lookup returns CDR1 MDHEN and CDR2 SYDVKM.

The rearrangement uses TRBV6-6 and TRBJ1-5; D remains ambiguous. V lost 6 bases to trimming and J lost 0 bases, with 6 bases between them. Germline V gene sequence: CDR1 MNHNY, CDR2 SVGAGI (reference sequence). The CDR3 is made up of 13 amino acids. Written as DNA, the CDR3 is TGTGCCAGCAGACTAGATAGCAATCAGCCCCAGCATTTT. Translation gives CASRLDSNQPQHF.

This clonotype was counted at least ten times. The gene calls are TRBV15 and TRBJ2-5; D not resolved. Germline-derived CDR1 and CDR2 are LNHNV and YYDKDF (reference sequence). V was trimmed by 1 base and J by 4 bases, leaving 13 bases between them. There are 15 residues in the CDR3. The CDR3 here is CATSRGGPSTETQYF. CDR3 DNA sequence: TGTGCCACCAGCAGAGGAGGCCCCTCCACAGAGACCCAGTACTTC. Drawing the rest from reference TRBV15 and TRBJ2-5, the complete variable domain is DAMVIQNPRYQVTQFGKPVTLSCSQTLNHNVMYWYQQKSSQAPKLLFHYYDKDFNNEADTPDNFQSRRPNTSFCFLDIRSPGLGDTAMYLCATSRGGPSTETQYFGPGTRLLVL.

V is TRBV5-1 and J is TRBJ2-2; no clear D. CDR1 is SGHRS, CDR2 YFSETQ, per germline. V lost 4 bases and J 3 bases, leaving 7 bases between the germline ends. The CDR3 runs 13 residues. The CDR3 reads CASSGLYTGELFF. CDR3 nucleotides: TGCGCCAGCAGCGGGCTGTACACCGGGGAGCTGTTTTTT.

The V gene is TRBV2, the J gene TRBJ2-2; 10 bases fit TRBD2. V was pared by 4 bases and J by 1 base, with 0 bases of the junction left unmatched. Per the germline V gene, CDR1 is SNHLY and CDR2 is FYNNEI. The CDR3 contains 15 residues. The DNA of the CDR3 is TGTGCCAGCAGTGGGACTAGCGGGAACACCGGGGAGCTGTTTTTT. This codes for CASSGTSGNTGELFF.

With respect to this clonotype: Just one base apart from a much larger clone, this may be a read error. The CDR3 ends on some other residue instead of the conserved phenylalanine or tryptophan, so this is likely a read error. This rearrangement joins TRBV7-6 to TRBJ2-5, with a weak D call TRBD2 (5 bases). Trimming took off 2 bases at V and 4 bases at J, with 5 bases between the two ends. Looked up from germline, CDR1 is SGHVS and CDR2 is FNYEAQ. The CDR3 consists of 12 residues. DNA for the CDR3: TGTGCCAGCAGCTTACGGGGAGAGACCCAGTACTTA. Protein: CASSLRGETQYL.

This clonotype turned up a few times. This rearrangement joins TRBV12-3 or TRBV12-4 to TRBJ2-1; TRBD2 is a possible D gene (5 bases). The germline V and J ends were trimmed by 1 base and 4 bases, with 5 bases remaining between them. The CDR3 loop spans 13 amino acids. This CDR3 reads CASSLGTYNEQFF. Written as DNA, the CDR3 is TGTGCCAGCAGTTTAGGGACTTACAATGAGCAGTTCTTC.

The chain joins TRBV2 to TRBJ2-1; possible D gene TRBD1, 5 bases. Germline V CDR1 and CDR2: SNHLY, FYNNEI. The CDR3 spans 16 residues. Deletions cut 3 bases from V and 1 base from J, with 13 bases between. The CDR3 reads CASSDFSGLSYNEQFF. DNA for the CDR3: TGTGCCAGCAGTGACTTTTCAGGGCTTTCCTACAATGAGCAGTTCTTC.

In regard to this clonotype: Its ends do not fully match the called genes, so a read error is possible. The chain carries TRBV24-1 and TRBJ2-3; D possibly corresponds to TRBD2 (5 bases). The CDR3 has 13 residues. The germline V gene encodes CDR1 KGHDR and CDR2 SFDVKD. CDR3 region: CATSDLGEDMQYF. CDR3 DNA sequence: TGTGCCACCAGTGACCTCGGGGAAGATATGCAGTATTTT.